The entry below gives a single TCR beta chain sequence along with its context. Its antigen is not yet known. Base qualities are not provided; no much larger clone lies one nucleotide away. Patients with autoimmune disease history or receiving systemic immunosuppression were excluded from the trial. Peripheral blood for TCR sequencing was drawn from every dose cohort at baseline, at cycle 4 day 1 and at cycle 7 day 1. The samples were taken from a phase I, first-in-human, multicenter, open-label dose-escalation trial of ivuxolimab. The trial enrolled adults with locally advanced or metastatic head and neck squamous cell, hepatocellular, melanoma or renal cell carcinoma. Before TCR sequencing, CD4+ T cells and CD8+ T cells were sorted from peripheral blood as separate populations. Genomic DNA was isolated from the sorted cells so that the TCRbeta CDR3 region could be sequenced. TCRbeta CDR3 regions were sequenced using the immunoSEQ Assay. TCRdb re-hosts the immuneACCESS table, in-frame sequences only. Its copies lack some clones; in the studies checked, an unresolved V gene accounts for under half of them, and the cause for the rest is not known. This sample is represented by 35,000 to 45,000 clones; approximately 80% of them were singletons. 20% to 25% of the sample is taken by the ten largest.

Measured from the cysteine to the phenylalanine, the CDR3 is 19 residues long. Of the read, only the CDR3 DNA is kept; its 57 bases are in frame from base 1. As encoded in the germline V gene, CDR1 is SGDLS while CDR2 is YYNGEE. V lost 0 bases and J lost 0 bases; the stretch between them is 16 bases long. These data come from a study of OX40 agonist ivuxolimab in advanced cancers. Background for the entire study: The costimulatory receptor OX40 (CD134) was targeted by ivuxolimab, a fully human IgG2 agonistic monoclonal antibody. Three dose-escalation patients achieved partial responses, one with hepatocellular carcinoma and two with cutaneous melanoma. Of the roughly 54 dose-escalation patients, hepatocellular carcinoma was present in approximately 20, melanoma in roughly 15, renal cell carcinoma in 9 and head and neck cancer in 9. The paper covers the monotherapy dose-escalation part of the phase I ivuxolimab trial, which included N of about 50 patients. In the dose-escalation cohort, 82.7% of patients were male, and the mean age was around 60 years, with a range of about 23 to 80. Intravenous ivuxolimab was administered to patients every 2 weeks at six dose levels: 0.01, 0.1, 0.3, 1.5, 3 and 10 mg/kg. Prior anti-PD-1, anti-PD-L1 or anti-CTLA-4 therapy was permitted, and checkpoint inhibitors had been received by roughly 42% of dose-escalation patients. The purpose of peripheral TCRbeta sequencing was to test whether ivuxolimab changed TCR sequence diversity and led to clonal T-cell expansion. What the study reported, not specific to this receptor: The antigen specificity of the peripheral T cells that underwent clonal expansion was not determined. In partial responders in the 0.1-3.0 mg/kg groups, normalized peripheral clonal expansion was found to be among the lowest, especially among CD8+ T cells. Low levels of normalized T-cell clonal expansion were also seen in some patients who did not respond. After ivuxolimab, more expanded clones were found on average in CD8+ T cells than in CD4+ T cells. At doses of 0.1 to 3.0 mg/kg, clonal expansion of both CD4+ and CD8+ blood T cells was observed from baseline to week 6.

The chain is assembled from TRBV9 and TRBJ2-6, and perhaps TRBD1 as D gene, on 6 matching bases. This clonotype was obtained from an adult with an advanced solid tumor such as melanoma, head and neck, liver or kidney cancer. Specimen: CD4+ or CD8+ T cells sorted from blood, collected in a trial of the OX40 agonist ivuxolimab. For the CDR3, the sequence is CASSVEYGGGTSGANVLTF. In nucleotides, the sequence is TGTGCCAGCAGCGTAGAGTATGGGGGCGGAACCTCTGGGGCCAACGTCCTGACTTTC.